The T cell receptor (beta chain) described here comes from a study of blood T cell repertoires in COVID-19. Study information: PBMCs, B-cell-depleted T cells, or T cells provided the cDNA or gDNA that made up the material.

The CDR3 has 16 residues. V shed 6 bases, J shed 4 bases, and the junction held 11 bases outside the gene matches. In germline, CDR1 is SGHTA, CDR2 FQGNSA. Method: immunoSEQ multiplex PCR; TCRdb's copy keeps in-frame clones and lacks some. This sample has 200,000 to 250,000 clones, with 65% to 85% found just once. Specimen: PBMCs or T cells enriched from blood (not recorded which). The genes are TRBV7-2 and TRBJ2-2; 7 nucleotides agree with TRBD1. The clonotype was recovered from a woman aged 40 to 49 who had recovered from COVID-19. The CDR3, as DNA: TGTGCCAGCAGACCGAGGGGGCAGCAGGGCACCGGGGAGCTGTTTTTT. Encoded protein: CASRPRGQQGTGELFF.